This T cell receptor beta chain was profiled in a study of cytomegalovirus exposure and HLA in healthy donors. Study results and limitations: In the 130 or so validation repertoires, approximately 94% of cluster scores exceeded 0, per a later analysis. A classifier reportedly called cytomegalovirus status with high sensitivity and specificity. A few CMV-associated chains were confirmed in vitro to be specific for CMV antigens.

About this clone: Its antigen remains unidentified.

The protocol was immunoSEQ multiplex PCR, while the TCRdb copy is restricted to in-frame clones and leaves out a portion. The sample consists of roughly 300,000 clones, roughly 90% of them appearing once. Germline V gene sequence: CDR1 MNHEY, CDR2 SVGAGI. V lost 4 bases and J 5 bases, leaving 15 bases between the germline ends. This CDR3 contains 14 residues. This sequence was found in a woman aged 25 to 39 in good health and CMV-seropositive. Specimen: PBMCs. The rearrangement uses TRBV6-5 and TRBJ2-7, with D possibly called TRBD1 or TRBD2 (5 bases each). The CDR3 nucleotides are TGTGCCAGCAGTTTCCGGGGCGCGTCGGACGAGCAGTACTTC. This gives the protein CASSFRGASDEQYF.